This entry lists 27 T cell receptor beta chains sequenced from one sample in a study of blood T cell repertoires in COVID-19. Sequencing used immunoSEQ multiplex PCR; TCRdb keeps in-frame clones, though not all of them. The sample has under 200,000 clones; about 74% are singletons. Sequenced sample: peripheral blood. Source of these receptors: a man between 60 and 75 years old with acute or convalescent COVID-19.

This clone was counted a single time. The CDR3 reads CASSQTVNTEAFF. The CDR3 coding sequence is TGCGCCAGCAGCCAAACAGTGAACACTGAAGCTTTCTTT. The chain uses TRBV4-1 and TRBJ1-1; D is ambiguous. CDR3 length equals 13 residues. The V end lost 2 bases, the J end lost 0 bases, and 4 bases lay between the germline ends. CDR1 MGHRA and CDR2 YSYEKL come from the germline V gene.

In nucleotides, the CDR3 is TGTGCCAGCAGCCTGGACAGGGTTTATGGCTACACCTTC. Translated, it gives CASSLDRVYGYTF. The J gene is TRBJ1-2, the V gene TRBV11-2; 8 bases are shared with TRBD1. The CDR3 has 13 amino acids. The V gene end was trimmed by 5 bases and the J gene end by 5 bases; junction bases not matched to a gene: 4. Per the germline V gene, CDR1 is SGHAT and CDR2 is FQNNGV.

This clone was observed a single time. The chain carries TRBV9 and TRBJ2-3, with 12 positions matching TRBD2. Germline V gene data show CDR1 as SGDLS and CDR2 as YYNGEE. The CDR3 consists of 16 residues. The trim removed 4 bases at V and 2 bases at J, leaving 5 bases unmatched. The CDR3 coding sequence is TGTGCCAGCAGCCCTCCTAGCGGGGGGGCCACAGATACGCAGTATTTT. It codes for CASSPPSGGATDTQYF.

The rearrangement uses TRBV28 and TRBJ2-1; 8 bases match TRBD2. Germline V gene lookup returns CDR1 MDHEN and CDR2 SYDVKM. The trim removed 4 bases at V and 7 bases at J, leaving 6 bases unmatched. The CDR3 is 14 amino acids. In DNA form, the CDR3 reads TGTGCCAGCAGTTCCGGGGGGGCCGGAAATGAGCAGTTCTTC. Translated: CASSSGGAGNEQFF.

The CDR3 here is CASSFGAYEQYF. CDR3 sequence (DNA): TGTGCCAGCAGTTTCGGTGCCTACGAGCAGTACTTC. This chain connects TRBV28 to TRBJ2-7; D unclear. Trimming took 3 bases from V and 2 from J, leaving 5 bases between them. Germline lookup yields CDR1 MDHEN and CDR2 SYDVKM. The CDR3 loop spans 12 amino acids.

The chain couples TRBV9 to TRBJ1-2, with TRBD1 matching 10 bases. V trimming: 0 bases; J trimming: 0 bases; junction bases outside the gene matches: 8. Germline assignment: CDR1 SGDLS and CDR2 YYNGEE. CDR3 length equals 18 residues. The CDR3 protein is CASSVDTGQGLANYGYTF. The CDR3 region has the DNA TGTGCCAGCAGCGTAGATACGGGACAGGGGCTAGCTAACTATGGCTACACCTTC. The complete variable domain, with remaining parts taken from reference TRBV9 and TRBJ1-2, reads DSGVTQTPKHLITATGQRVTLRCSPRSGDLSVYWYQQSLDQGLQFLIQYYNGEERAKGNILERFSAQQFPDLHSELNLSSLELGDSALYFCASSVDTGQGLANYGYTFGSGTRLTVV.

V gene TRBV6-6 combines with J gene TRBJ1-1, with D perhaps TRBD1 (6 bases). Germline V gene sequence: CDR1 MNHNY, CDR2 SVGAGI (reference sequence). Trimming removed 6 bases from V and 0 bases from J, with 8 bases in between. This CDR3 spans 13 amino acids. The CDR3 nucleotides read TGTGCCAGCAGCCGACAGGTGAACACTGAAGCTTTCTTT. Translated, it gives CASSRQVNTEAFF.

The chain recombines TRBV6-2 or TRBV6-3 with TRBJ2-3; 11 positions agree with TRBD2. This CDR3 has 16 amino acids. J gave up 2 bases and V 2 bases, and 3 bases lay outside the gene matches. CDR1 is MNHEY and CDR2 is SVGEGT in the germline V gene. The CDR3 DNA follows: TGTGCCAGCAGTTACCAGACTAGCGGGACCACAGATACGCAGTATTTT. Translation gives CASSYQTSGTTDTQYF.

The DNA of the CDR3 is TGTGCCAGCAGTTGGACAGGGCGGGACACTGAAGCTTTCTTT. Protein: CASSWTGRDTEAFF. This chain links TRBV27 with TRBJ1-1; TRBD1 matches 8 bases. The germline CDR1 and CDR2 sequences are MNHEY and SMNVEV (reference sequence). The CDR3 contains 14 residues. J lost 3 bases, V lost 4 bases, and 4 bases had no gene match.

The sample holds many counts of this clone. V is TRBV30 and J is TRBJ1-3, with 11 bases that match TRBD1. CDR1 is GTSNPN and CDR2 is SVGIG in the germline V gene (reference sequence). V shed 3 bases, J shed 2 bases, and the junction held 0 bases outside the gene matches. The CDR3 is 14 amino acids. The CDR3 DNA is TGTGCCTGGAGGGGACAGGGGGCTGGAAACACCATATATTTT. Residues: CAWRGQGAGNTIYF.

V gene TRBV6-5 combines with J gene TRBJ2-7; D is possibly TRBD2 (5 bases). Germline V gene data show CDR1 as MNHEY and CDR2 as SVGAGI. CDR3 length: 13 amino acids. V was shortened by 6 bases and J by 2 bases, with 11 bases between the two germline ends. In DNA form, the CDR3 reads TGTGCCAGCAGGGAGACTAAAACCTACGAGCAGTACTTC. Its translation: CASRETKTYEQYF.

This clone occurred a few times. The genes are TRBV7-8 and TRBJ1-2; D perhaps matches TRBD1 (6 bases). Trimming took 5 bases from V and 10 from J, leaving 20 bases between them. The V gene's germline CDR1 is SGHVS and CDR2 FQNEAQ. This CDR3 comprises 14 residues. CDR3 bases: TGTGCCAGCAGCCCGCAACAGGGCTGGGTCTCCTACACCTTC. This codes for CASSPQQGWVSYTF. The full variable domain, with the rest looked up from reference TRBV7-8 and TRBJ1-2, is GAGVSQSPRYKVAKRGQDVALRCDPISGHVSLFWYQQALGQGPEFLTYFQNEAQLDKSGLPSDRFFAERPEGSVSTLKIQRTQQEDSAVYLCASSPQQGWVSYTFGSGTRLTVV.

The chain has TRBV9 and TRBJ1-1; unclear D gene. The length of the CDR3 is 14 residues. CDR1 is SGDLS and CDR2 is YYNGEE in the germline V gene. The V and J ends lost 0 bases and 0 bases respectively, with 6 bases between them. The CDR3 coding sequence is TGTGCCAGCAGCGTAGGGCAGATGAACACTGAAGCTTTCTTT. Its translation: CASSVGQMNTEAFF. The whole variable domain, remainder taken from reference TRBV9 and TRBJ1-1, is DSGVTQTPKHLITATGQRVTLRCSPRSGDLSVYWYQQSLDQGLQFLIQYYNGEERAKGNILERFSAQQFPDLHSELNLSSLELGDSALYFCASSVGQMNTEAFFGQGTRLTVV.

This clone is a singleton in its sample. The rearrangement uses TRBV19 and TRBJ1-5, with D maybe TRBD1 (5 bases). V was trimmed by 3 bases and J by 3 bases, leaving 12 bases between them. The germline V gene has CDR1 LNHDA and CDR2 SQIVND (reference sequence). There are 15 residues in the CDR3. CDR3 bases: TGTGCCAGTAGTATCCCCCAGGGTAACAATCAGCCCCAGCATTTT. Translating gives CASSIPQGNNQPQHF. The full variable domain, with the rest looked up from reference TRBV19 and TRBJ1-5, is DGGITQSPKYLFRKEGQNVTLSCEQNLNHDAMYWYRQDPGQGLRLIYYSQIVNDFQKGDIAEGYSVSREKKESFPLTVTSAQKNPTAFYLCASSIPQGNNQPQHFGDGTRLSIL.

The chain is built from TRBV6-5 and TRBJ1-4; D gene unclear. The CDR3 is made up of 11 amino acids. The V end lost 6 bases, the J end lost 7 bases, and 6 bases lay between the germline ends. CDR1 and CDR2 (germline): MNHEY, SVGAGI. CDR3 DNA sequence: TGTGCCAGCAGGGCACGTGAAAAACTGTTTTTT. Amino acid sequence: CASRAREKLFF.

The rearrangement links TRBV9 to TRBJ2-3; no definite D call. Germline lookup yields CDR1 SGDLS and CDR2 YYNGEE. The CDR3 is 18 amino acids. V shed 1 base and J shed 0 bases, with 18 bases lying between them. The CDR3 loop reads CASSVRTPKIASTDTQYF. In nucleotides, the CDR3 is TGTGCCAGCAGCGTACGTACTCCTAAGATCGCTAGCACAGATACGCAGTATTTT.

The CDR3 sequence: CASIPGRVSDTQYF. The DNA for the CDR3 is TGTGCCAGCATCCCGGGGAGGGTCTCCGATACGCAGTATTTT. This chain uses TRBV2 with TRBJ2-3, with 7 positions matching TRBD2. CDR1 is SNHLY and CDR2 is FYNNEI in the germline V gene. V was pared by 7 bases and J by 6 bases, with 10 bases of the junction left unmatched. This CDR3 has 14 amino acids.

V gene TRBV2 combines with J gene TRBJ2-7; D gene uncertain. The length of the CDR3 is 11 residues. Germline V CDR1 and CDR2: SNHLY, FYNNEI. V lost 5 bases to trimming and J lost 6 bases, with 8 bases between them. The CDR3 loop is CASSPGSEQYF. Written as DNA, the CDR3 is TGTGCCAGCAGTCCCGGGTCCGAGCAGTACTTC.

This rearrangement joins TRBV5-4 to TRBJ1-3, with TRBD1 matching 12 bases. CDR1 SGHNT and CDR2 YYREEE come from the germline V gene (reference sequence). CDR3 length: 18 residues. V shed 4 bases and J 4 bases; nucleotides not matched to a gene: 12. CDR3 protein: CASSPGTGGVGIGNTIYF. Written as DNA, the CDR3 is TGTGCCAGCAGCCCCGGGACAGGGGGCGTTGGAATCGGAAACACCATATATTTT.

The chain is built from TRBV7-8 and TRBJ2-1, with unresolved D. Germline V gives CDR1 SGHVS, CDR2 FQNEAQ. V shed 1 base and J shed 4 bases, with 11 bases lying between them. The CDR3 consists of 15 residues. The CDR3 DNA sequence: TGTGCCAGCAGCTTAGGCACGGGTCCATACAATGAGCAGTTCTTC. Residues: CASSLGTGPYNEQFF.

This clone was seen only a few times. The CDR3 bases are TGTGCCTGGAGCGCAGGGATTGGACACAATGAGCAGTTCTTC. Translated, it gives CAWSAGIGHNEQFF. The genes are TRBV30 and TRBJ2-1; D is perhaps TRBD1 (5 bases). This CDR3 spans 14 amino acids. With 3 bases removed from V and 5 bases from J, the gap between germline ends came to 14 bases. Germline V gene data show CDR1 as GTSNPN and CDR2 as SVGIG (reference sequence). Full variable domain (outside the CDR3, taken from reference TRBV30 and TRBJ2-1): SQTIHQWPATLVQPVGSPLSLECTVEGTSNPNLYWYRQAAGRGLQLLFYSVGIGQISSEVPQNLSASRPQDRQFILSSKKLLLSDSGFYLCAWSAGIGHNEQFFGPGTRLTVL.

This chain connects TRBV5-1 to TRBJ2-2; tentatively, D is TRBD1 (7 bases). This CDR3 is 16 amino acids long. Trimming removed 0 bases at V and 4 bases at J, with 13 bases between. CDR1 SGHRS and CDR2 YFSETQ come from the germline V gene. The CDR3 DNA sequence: TGCGCCAGCAGCTTGGATCCAGGGGGGCTCACCGGGGAGCTGTTTTTT. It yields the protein CASSLDPGGLTGELFF.

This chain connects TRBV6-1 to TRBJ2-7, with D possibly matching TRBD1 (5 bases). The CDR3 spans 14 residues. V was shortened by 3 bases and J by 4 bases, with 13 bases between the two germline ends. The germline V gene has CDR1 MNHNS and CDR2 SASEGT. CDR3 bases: TGTGCCAGCAGTGAGGGGCAAGCCTGGTACGAGCAGTACTTC. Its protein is CASSEGQAWYEQYF.

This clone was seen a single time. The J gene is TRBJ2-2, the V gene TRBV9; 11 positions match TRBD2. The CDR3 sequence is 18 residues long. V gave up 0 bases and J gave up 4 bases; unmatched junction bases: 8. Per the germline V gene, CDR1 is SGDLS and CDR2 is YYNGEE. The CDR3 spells CASSVDGSGGAGTGELFF. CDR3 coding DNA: TGTGCCAGCAGCGTAGACGGTAGCGGGGGGGCGGGCACCGGGGAGCTGTTTTTT.

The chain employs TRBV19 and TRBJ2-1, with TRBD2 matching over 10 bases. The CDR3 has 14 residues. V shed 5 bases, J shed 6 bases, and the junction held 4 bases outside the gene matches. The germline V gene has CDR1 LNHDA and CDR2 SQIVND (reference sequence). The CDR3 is CASSPGLASNEQFF. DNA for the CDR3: TGTGCCAGTAGTCCGGGACTAGCGTCCAATGAGCAGTTCTTC. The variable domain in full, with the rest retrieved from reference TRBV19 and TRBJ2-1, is DGGITQSPKYLFRKEGQNVTLSCEQNLNHDAMYWYRQDPGQGLRLIYYSQIVNDFQKGDIAEGYSVSREKKESFPLTVTSAQKNPTAFYLCASSPGLASNEQFFGPGTRLTVL.

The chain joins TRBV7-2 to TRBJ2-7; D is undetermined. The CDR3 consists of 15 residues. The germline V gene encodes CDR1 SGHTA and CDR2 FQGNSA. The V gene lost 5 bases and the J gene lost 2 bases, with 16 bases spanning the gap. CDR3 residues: CASSQYAQPAYEQYF. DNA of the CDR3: TGTGCCAGCAGCCAGTACGCACAGCCTGCCTACGAGCAGTACTTC.

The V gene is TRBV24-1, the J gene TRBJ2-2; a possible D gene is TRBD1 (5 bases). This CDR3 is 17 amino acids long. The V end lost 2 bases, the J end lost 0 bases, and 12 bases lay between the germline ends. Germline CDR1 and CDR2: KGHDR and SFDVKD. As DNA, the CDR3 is TGTGCCACCAGTGATTCAACAGGTACTGCGAACACCGGGGAGCTGTTTTTT. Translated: CATSDSTGTANTGELFF.